The T cell receptor beta chain described here comes from a study of blood T cell repertoires in COVID-19. Across the study: Donors in the United States, Italy and Spain gave samples during acute or convalescent COVID-19. T cells, B-cell-depleted T cells, or PBMCs supplied cDNA or gDNA.

Original data processing: Amplification of reference gene primers was used by the study to estimate nucleated cell counts. The method was immunoSEQ multiplex PCR; TCRdb's version includes in-frame clones alone and lacks a portion of them. V, J and clone size were drawn from that table, and D and trimming were deduced from the DNA. The table has 70,000 to 85,000 clones, under 85% seen once. The source is a human donor in a cohort sampled during active COVID-19. What was sequenced was peripheral blood.

The CDR3 DNA is TGTGCCAGCAGCTTTTGGGTCGGGAGGGAAGCAGATACGCAGTATTTT. Amino acids: CASSFWVGREADTQYF. The rearrangement joins TRBV11-3 to TRBJ2-3; 8 positions agree with TRBD2. Trimming cost V 3 bases and J 4 bases; bases outside gene matches: 9. CDR1 is SGHNT and CDR2 is YENEEA in the germline V gene. CDR3 size: 16 residues.